The next 28 T cell receptor beta chains were all read from a single sample in a study of T cell repertoires in cytomegalovirus infection. Each CDR3 protein gets one entry after TCRdb re-called the reads with MiXCR. The table lists approximately 400,000 distinct CDR3 sequences, under 40% of them singletons. Sequencing was done on a sample of PBMCs. Source of these receptors: a human donor in good health (CMV status not recorded). Some clones in this sample may be carry-over from other donors' samples.

J is TRBJ2-3 and V is TRBV6-6; D not certain. The length of the CDR3 is 13 residues. Germline V CDR1 and CDR2: MNHNY, SVGAGI (reference sequence). Between the trimmed V and J ends, which lost 2 bases and 6 bases, there was a span of 9 bases. CDR3 amino acids: CASSYGSSDTQYF. CDR3 in DNA: TGTGCCAGCAGTTACGGTTCCAGCGATACGCAGTATTTT.

For this clonotype: This may come from a read error, since a much larger clone is one base off. This rearrangement joins TRBV7-8 to TRBJ2-3, with 8 positions matching TRBD1. This CDR3 has 17 residues. The germline gives CDR1 SGHVS, CDR2 FQNEAQ. CDR3 in amino acids: CARSLEGTGLSTDTQYF. CDR3 DNA sequence: TGTGCCAGAAGCTTAGAAGGGACAGGTCTTAGCACAGATACGCAGTATTTT.

This clonotype has just a few counts. The chain employs TRBV11-3 and TRBJ2-5; 12 positions match TRBD2. V lost 2 bases, J lost 2 bases, and 6 bases stayed unmatched. Germline V lookup: CDR1 SGHNT, CDR2 YENEEA. The CDR3 runs to 17 residues. CDR3 sequence reads: CASSLRTSGVGQETQYF. CDR3 coding DNA: TGTGCCAGCAGCTTACGGACTAGCGGGGTAGGACAAGAGACCCAGTACTTC.

Points on this clonotype: This likely comes from a read error, as the CDR3 has no conserved phenylalanine or tryptophan at its end. This chain uses TRBV12-3 or TRBV12-4 with TRBJ2-7, with D tentatively TRBD1 (6 bases). V lost 5 bases and J 3 bases, leaving 20 bases between the germline ends. CDR3 length equals 16 residues. CDR3 amino acids: CASSPSLGTSNYEQYL. DNA of the CDR3: TGTGCCAGCAGTCCCTCATTAGGGACATCCAACTACGAGCAGTACTTA.

The V and J genes are TRBV2 and TRBJ2-7, with 7 nucleotides matching TRBD1. V gave up 4 bases and J gave up 5 bases; unmatched junction bases: 8. Germline-derived CDR1 and CDR2 are SNHLY and FYNNEI. This CDR3 is 14 amino acids long. The CDR3 sequence: CASSVTGSLDEQYF. The CDR3 bases are TGTGCCAGCAGTGTGACAGGGTCGTTGGACGAGCAGTACTTC.

This clonotype was recorded once. The chain links TRBV19 to TRBJ2-7; D is undetermined. The CDR3 totals 13 residues. Germline V gene sequence: CDR1 LNHDA, CDR2 SQIVND (reference sequence). V lost 3 bases and J lost 4, with 10 bases in between. The DNA for the CDR3 is TGTGCCAGTAGTATCTCCAGTGGGTACGAGCAGTACTTC. It yields the protein CASSISSGYEQYF.

The chain carries TRBV6-6 and TRBJ2-7; D gene unclear. V lost 6 bases, J lost 0 bases, and 9 bases lay in between. Germline loops: CDR1 MNHNY, CDR2 SVGAGI (reference sequence). There are 13 residues in the CDR3. The CDR3 DNA sequence: TGTGCCAGCAGAGAAGGGTTCTCCTACGAGCAGTACTTC. Residues: CASREGFSYEQYF.

About this clonotype itself: The CDR3 ends on some other residue instead of the conserved phenylalanine or tryptophan, so this is likely a read error. The chain has TRBV7-9 and TRBJ2-1; TRBD1 matches at 7 bases. This CDR3 spans 15 amino acids. Trimming removed 7 bases from V and 6 bases from J; junction bases left unmatched: 12. From germline, CDR1 is SEHNR and CDR2 FQNEAQ (reference sequence). Written as DNA, the CDR3 is TGTGCCAGCATCCAAGGAAGGGGGCGCCTCAATGAGCAGTTCTTA. Translated: CASIQGRGRLNEQFL.

This clonotype was found a few times. An end of the junction does not agree with germline; a read error may underlie this. The chain carries TRBV12-3 or TRBV12-4 and TRBJ2-3, with 8 bases that match TRBD2. This CDR3 region has 13 residues. In nucleotides, the CDR3 is TGTGCCAGCAGTTTGGCCGGTAGCGGGGACTCGAATTTT. This codes for CASSLAGSGDSNF.

Points on this clonotype: An end of the junction differs from the germline gene, which may be a read error. This chain links TRBV19 with TRBJ1-2; unclear D gene. This CDR3 spans 14 amino acids. Looked up from germline, CDR1 is LNHDA and CDR2 is SQIVND (reference sequence). This chain's CDR3 is CASSIHPLIGGYNF. The DNA of the CDR3 is TGTGCCAGTAGTATTCACCCCCTCATCGGTGGCTACAACTTC. Based on the CDR3 plus reference TRBV19 and TRBJ1-2, the full variable domain is DGGITQSPKYLFRKEGQNVTLSCEQNLNHDAMYWYRQDPGQGLRLIYYSQIVNDFQKGDIAEGYSVSREKKESFPLTVTSAQKNPTAFYLCASSIHPLIGGYNFGSGTRLTVV.

The rearrangement joins TRBV20-1 to TRBJ2-1, with a weak D call TRBD1 (6 bases). CDR1 and CDR2 (germline): DFQATT, SNEGSKA (reference sequence). The CDR3 length is 16 residues. With 6 bases removed from V and 6 bases from J, the gap between germline ends came to 24 bases. The CDR3 here is CSARGTATGRANEQFF. Written as DNA, the CDR3 is TGCAGTGCACGAGGTACTGCCACAGGGAGAGCCAATGAGCAGTTCTTC.

V gene TRBV5-5 combines with J gene TRBJ2-2, with 10 bases identical to TRBD1. Trimming took 0 bases from V and 1 from J; bases not matched to a gene: 12. CDR1 is SGHKS, CDR2 YYEKEE, per germline (reference sequence). This CDR3 is built from 20 residues. This chain's CDR3 is CASSLAHSPWTGGNTGELFF. Written as DNA, the CDR3 is TGTGCCAGCAGCTTGGCACATTCCCCCTGGACAGGGGGGAACACCGGGGAGCTGTTTTTT.

V gene TRBV27 combines with J gene TRBJ2-7; TRBD1 matches 7 bases. In germline, CDR1 is MNHEY, CDR2 SMNVEV (reference sequence). Trimming took 2 bases from V and 5 from J; bases not matched to a gene: 9. The CDR3 totals 15 residues. DNA for the CDR3: TGTGCCAGCAGTTTACTACCAACAGGGGTAGACGAGCAGTACTTC. Encoded protein: CASSLLPTGVDEQYF.

This chain connects TRBV11-1 to TRBJ2-2, with TRBD1 matching over 7 bases. The CDR3 extends over 17 amino acids. The germline V gene encodes CDR1 SGHAT and CDR2 FQDESV (reference sequence). V dropped 1 base and J dropped 2; count of bases not matched to a gene: 7. CDR3 sequence (DNA): TGTGCCAGCAGCTTAGGGGTAGGGACAGACAACACCGGGGAGCTGTTTTTT. Its protein is CASSLGVGTDNTGELFF. The variable domain in full, completed from reference TRBV11-1 and TRBJ2-2, reads EAEVAQSPRYKITEKSQAVAFWCDPISGHATLYWYRQILGQGPELLVQFQDESVVDDSQLPKDRFSAERLKGVDSTLKIQPAELGDSAMYLCASSLGVGTDNTGELFFGEGSRLTVL.

This chain joins TRBV19 and TRBJ1-1; 8 nucleotides match TRBD1. V lost 5 bases, J lost 4 bases, and 9 bases stayed unmatched. The CDR3 loop spans 15 amino acids. CDR1 is LNHDA and CDR2 is SQIVND in the germline V gene (reference sequence). DNA for the CDR3: TGTGCCAGTAGTCCTCCCCGGGGACAGGCCACTGAAGCTTTCTTT. Protein: CASSPPRGQATEAFF.

The chain joins TRBV5-1 to TRBJ1-3; unclear D gene. The CDR3 covers 15 residues. Germline-derived CDR1 and CDR2 are SGHRS and YFSETQ. V was pared by 4 bases and J by 0 bases, with 11 bases between. CDR3 DNA: TGCGCCAGCAGCCAAGGCCGGGACTCTGGAAACACCATATATTTT. This encodes CASSQGRDSGNTIYF.

The chain joins TRBV19 to TRBJ2-1; 8 bases are a match to TRBD1. Looked up from germline, CDR1 is LNHDA and CDR2 is SQIVND (reference sequence). There are 13 residues in the CDR3. The V and J ends lost 9 bases and 2 bases, in that order; junction bases with no gene match: 3. CDR3 sequence reads: CASRDRTYNEQFF. For the CDR3, the DNA is TGTGCCAGCCGGGACAGGACCTACAATGAGCAGTTCTTC.

This chain links TRBV14 with TRBJ1-5; maybe TRBD1 (6 bases). In germline, CDR1 is SGHDN, CDR2 FVKESK. Trimming stripped 3 bases from V and 4 bases from J, with 10 bases between. CDR3 length: 14 residues. The CDR3 DNA reads TGTGCCAGCAGCCATCAGGGGAGAAATCAGCCCCAGCATTTT. Protein sequence: CASSHQGRNQPQHF.

This clonotype was counted a few times. The chain couples TRBV15 to TRBJ1-2; unclear D gene. V dropped 0 bases and J dropped 4 bases, with 12 bases sitting between them. Germline V gene lookup returns CDR1 LNHNV and CDR2 YYDKDF (reference sequence). The CDR3 is 15 amino acids. CDR3 sequence (DNA): TGTGCCACCAGCAGAGAGTCAGGTGGGATCTATGGCTACACCTTC. It translates to CATSRESGGIYGYTF.

This clonotype was detected only a few times. This chain links TRBV4-1 with TRBJ1-4; TRBD1 agrees at 7 bases. The CDR3 extends over 14 amino acids. CDR1 MGHRA and CDR2 YSYEKL come from the germline V gene. V trimming: 7 bases; J trimming: 5 bases; junction bases outside the gene matches: 7. For the CDR3, the DNA is TGCGCCAGCAACGGGGGACAGAAGAATGAAAAACTGTTTTTT. This gives the protein CASNGGQKNEKLFF.

This clonotype came up many times. V is TRBV7-6 and J is TRBJ1-3; D ambiguous. Per the germline V gene, CDR1 is SGHVS and CDR2 is FNYEAQ. This CDR3 comprises 15 residues. With 5 bases removed from V and 0 bases from J, the gap between germline ends came to 11 bases. For the CDR3, the DNA is TGTGCCAGCAGCAAAAGGGAAGCCTCTGGAAACACCATATATTTT. As protein: CASSKREASGNTIYF.

A few counts support this clonotype. J is TRBJ2-1 and V is TRBV4-3; D not resolved. The CDR3 is 16 residues long. Per germline, CDR1 LGHNA and CDR2 YSLEER. Trimming shortened V by 2 bases and J by 0 bases, and 11 bases separated the two germline ends. CDR3 residues: CASSQSPAYSYNEQFF. The CDR3 DNA reads TGCGCCAGCAGCCAAAGTCCGGCCTACTCCTACAATGAGCAGTTCTTC.

This chain connects TRBV19 to TRBJ2-4, with TRBD2 matching over 11 bases. The CDR3 is 13 residues long. Germline assignment: CDR1 LNHDA and CDR2 SQIVND (reference sequence). The V and J ends lost 6 bases and 6 bases, in that order; junction bases with no gene match: 1. This CDR3 is CASRTSGGNIQYF. CDR3 DNA: TGTGCCAGTAGAACTAGCGGGGGAAACATTCAGTACTTC.

Comment on this clonotype: One end of the junction fails to match germline, which may point to a read error. The chain employs TRBV7-2 and TRBJ2-5; 7 bases line up with TRBD2. The CDR3 consists of 14 residues. Germline V CDR1 and CDR2: SGHTA, FQGNSA. The CDR3, as DNA: TGTTCCCGCAGCTCTTCGGGACTATTAGATACCCAGTCCTTC. It yields the protein CSRSSSGLLDTQSF. Based on the CDR3 plus reference TRBV7-2 and TRBJ2-5, the full variable domain is GAGVSQSPSNKVTEKGKDVELRCDPISGHTALYWYRQSLGQGLEFLIYFQGNSAPDKSGLPSDRFSAERTGGSVSTLTIQRTQQEDSAVYLCSRSSSGLLDTQSFGPGTRLLVL.

V usage is TRBV19 and J usage is TRBJ2-1; no clear D gene. V gave up 7 bases and J gave up 0 bases, with 10 bases separating them. The V gene's germline CDR1 is LNHDA and CDR2 SQIVND (reference sequence). The CDR3 runs to 14 residues. CDR3 in amino acids: CASTLKDSYNEQFF. DNA of the CDR3: TGTGCCAGTACCCTGAAGGACTCCTACAATGAGCAGTTCTTC.

The chain is built from TRBV4-1 and TRBJ2-7; maybe TRBD2 (7 bases). The CDR3 has 14 residues. The V end was cut by 4 bases, the J end by 6 bases, with 16 bases between. The germline gives CDR1 MGHRA, CDR2 YSYEKL. The CDR3 nucleotides are TGCGCCAGCAGCCCAAGCCGGGGGGCAGGCGAGCAGTACTTC. Translation gives CASSPSRGAGEQYF.

Note on this clonotype: The junction and the germline gene differ at one end; a read error may be behind it. The chain couples TRBV20-1 to TRBJ1-5, with D uncertain. The length of the CDR3 is 11 residues. Germline CDR1 is DFQATT and CDR2 is SNEGSKA (reference sequence). The CDR3 loop reads CSARHNQPHHF. The CDR3 DNA sequence: TGCAGTGCTAGGCACAATCAGCCCCATCATTTT.

This clonotype was recorded a few times. Germline is not matched at one junction end, which may reflect a read error. The chain carries TRBV29-1 and TRBJ1-4, with TRBD1 matching 8 bases. Germline assignment: CDR1 SQVTM and CDR2 ANQGSEA. This CDR3 has 15 amino acids. The CDR3 DNA follows: TGCAGCGTTGAAGATCGGGGACAGGCGGATGAAAAACTAACTTTT. Encoded protein: CSVEDRGQADEKLTF.